The rows below give T cell receptor beta chains drawn from one sample of a study of shared clonotypes between healthy human individuals. Method: immunoSEQ multiplex PCR; TCRdb's copy keeps in-frame clones and lacks some. The data show around 620,000 clones, approximately 95% seen once. Material for sequencing was naive CD8+ T cells sorted from blood. All receptors derive from a woman younger than 45 in good health. Both conserved end residues are part of each CDR3. A D gene is named only where the DNA matches it firmly. Size values are once, few and many counts, or a class for expanded clones, and some rows have none.

TRBJ1-2 | TRBV7-9 | once | NA | CASSLERDINYGYTF | TGTGCCAGCAGTTTAGAACGGGACATAAACTATGGCTACACCTTC
TRBJ1-5 | TRBV4-2 | NA | NA | CASSLQGGNQPQHF | TGTGCCAGCAGCCTTCAGGGTGGCAATCAGCCCCAGCATTTT
TRBJ2-1 | TRBV2 | NA | NA | CASSEAHPRVQLLSEQFF | TGTGCCAGCAGTGAAGCACACCCCAGGGTACAGCTATTGAGTGAGCAGTTCTTC
TRBJ2-7 | TRBV13 | NA | NA | CASSQTSSEQYF | TGTGCCAGCAGCCAGACTAGTTCCGAGCAGTACTTC
TRBJ2-2 | TRBV28 | NA | NA | CASSQFYDGELFF | TGTGCCAGCAGTCAATTTTACGACGGGGAGCTGTTTTTT
TRBJ2-7 | TRBV19 | NA | TRBD1 | CASKQGATDYEQYF | TGTGCCAGTAAACAGGGGGCCACCGACTACGAGCAGTACTTC
TRBJ1-4 | TRBV2 | few | NA | CASSPGRLNNEKLFF | TGTGCCAGCAGCCCAGGGAGACTGAACAATGAAAAACTGTTTTTT
TRBJ2-1 | TRBV7-9 | NA | NA | CASSPGVSYNEQFF | TGTGCCAGCAGCCCCGGGGTTTCCTACAATGAGCAGTTCTTC
TRBJ2-7 | TRBV4-1 | NA | TRBD2 | CASSRILAGVGEQYF | TGCGCCAGCAGCCGCATACTAGCGGGAGTCGGCGAGCAGTACTTC
TRBJ2-7 | TRBV7-8 | NA | TRBD2 | CASSLGLAGGPGEQYF | TGTGCCAGCAGCTTGGGACTAGCGGGAGGGCCGGGAGAGCAGTACTTC
TRBJ1-1 | TRBV6-5 | NA | NA | CASSYVRGNTEAFF | TGTGCCAGCAGTTACGTAAGAGGGAACACTGAAGCTTTCTTT
TRBJ1-5 | TRBV25-1 | NA | NA | CASSAMGDSNQPQHF | TGTGCCAGCAGTGCAATGGGGGATAGCAATCAGCCCCAGCATTTT
TRBJ2-1 | TRBV1 | NA | NA | CTSSQDGAFCTSGYNEQFF | TGCACCAGCAGCCAAGATGGGGCGTTTTGTACTAGCGGATACAATGAGCAGTTCTTC
TRBJ2-7 | TRBV19 | NA | NA | CASSVDISYEQYF | TGTGCCAGTAGTGTAGACATCTCCTACGAGCAGTACTTC
TRBJ2-7 | TRBV5-4 | NA | TRBD2 | CASSLVSGKSYEQYF | TGTGCCAGCAGCTTGGTTAGCGGGAAATCCTACGAGCAGTACTTC
TRBJ2-7 | TRBV11-2 | NA | NA | CASSPGVGTYEQYF | TGTGCCAGCAGCCCTGGGGTTGGTACCTACGAGCAGTACTTC
TRBJ2-5 | TRBV2 | NA | TRBD2 | CASRPSTSGGETQYF | TGTGCCAGCAGGCCGTCGACTAGCGGAGGGGAGACCCAGTACTTC
TRBJ1-2 | TRBV27 | NA | NA | CASSLRGADYGYTF | TGTGCCAGCAGTTTACGGGGGGCCGACTATGGCTACACCTTC
TRBJ2-1 | TRBV7-2 | NA | NA | CASSLSQAETNEQFF | TGTGCCAGCAGCTTATCCCAAGCGGAGACCAATGAGCAGTTCTTC
TRBJ2-1 | TRBV5-6 | NA | TRBD1 | CASSQRQGGNEQFF | TGTGCCAGCAGCCAGAGACAGGGTGGGAATGAGCAGTTCTTC
TRBJ2-5 | TRBV9 | NA | TRBD1 | CASSVATGGVETQYF | TGTGCCAGCAGCGTAGCGACAGGGGGGGTAGAGACCCAGTACTTC
TRBJ1-2 | TRBV2 | NA | NA | CASKERGNGYTF | TGTGCCAGCAAAGAAAGAGGGAACGGCTACACCTTC
TRBJ2-1 | TRBV5-6 | NA | NA | CASSLLASAYNEQFF | TGTGCCAGCAGCTTGTTAGCCTCGGCCTACAATGAGCAGTTCTTC
TRBJ2-7 | TRBV10-1 | few | TRBD2 | CATGSLREGLGEQYF | TGCGCCACCGGATCTCTTCGGGAGGGCCTGGGTGAGCAGTACTTC
TRBJ1-1 | TRBV5-6 | NA | TRBD1 | CASILYTGTAEAFF | TGTGCCAGCATCTTATACACCGGGACAGCTGAAGCTTTCTTT
TRBJ2-7 | TRBV19 | NA | TRBD2 | CASSIVGAGVWEQYF | TGTGCCAGTAGTATAGTGGGAGCGGGAGTCTGGGAGCAGTACTTC
TRBJ2-3 | TRBV10-3 | NA | TRBD2 | CAISVGGRGSTDTQYF | TGTGCCATCAGTGTTGGCGGGAGGGGGAGCACAGATACGCAGTATTTT
TRBJ2-1 | TRBV11-3 | once | NA | CASSPRNHNEQFF | TGTGCCAGCAGCCCTCGGAACCACAATGAGCAGTTCTTC
TRBJ1-4 | TRBV2 | NA | NA | CASSPHEKLFF | TGTGCCAGCAGCCCCCATGAAAAACTGTTTTTT
TRBJ2-7 | TRBV28 | NA | TRBD2 | CASSVGLAGYYEQYF | TGTGCCAGCAGCGTGGGACTAGCGGGGTACTACGAGCAGTACTTC
TRBJ2-5 | TRBV28 | NA | NA | CASSLFPASSTQETQYF | TGTGCCAGCAGTTTATTCCCCGCCAGCTCGACACAAGAGACCCAGTACTTC
TRBJ2-3 | TRBV11-2 | NA | TRBD2 | CASSLDPSGSFDTQYF | TGTGCCAGCAGCTTAGACCCTAGCGGGAGTTTCGATACGCAGTATTTT
TRBJ2-6 | TRBV7-8 | NA | NA | CASSSGIAPSSGANVLTF | TGTGCCAGCAGCTCAGGAATAGCGCCGAGCTCTGGGGCCAACGTCCTGACTTTC
TRBJ2-7 | TRBV4-2 | NA | NA | CASSQLEFGLGEQYF | TGTGCCAGCAGCCAATTAGAGTTTGGGTTGGGCGAGCAGTACTTC
TRBJ2-1 | TRBV29-1 | NA | NA | CSAEGGGTYNEQFF | TGCAGCGCGGAAGGTGGTGGGACCTACAATGAGCAGTTCTTC
TRBJ2-1 | TRBV6-5 | NA | TRBD2 | CASGSLFTSGYNEQFF | TGTGCCAGCGGTTCCCTTTTTACTAGCGGTTACAATGAGCAGTTCTTC
TRBJ2-1 | TRBV5-1 | NA | TRBD2 | CASSSPGTSPYNEQFF | TGCGCCAGCAGCTCCCCCGGGACTAGCCCCTACAATGAGCAGTTCTTC
TRBJ2-7 | TRBV2 | NA | TRBD2 | CASSRLAGPERKQYF | TGTGCCAGCAGTAGGCTAGCGGGACCGGAACGTAAGCAGTACTTC
TRBJ2-7 | TRBV19 | NA | NA | CASSAGPKNEQYF | TGTGCCAGTAGTGCCGGACCGAAGAACGAGCAGTACTTC
TRBJ1-3 | TRBV28 | NA | NA | CASSSAGRNTIYF | TGTGCCAGCAGTTCGGCTGGGAGAAACACCATATATTTT
TRBJ2-1 | TRBV28 | NA | NA | CASSPSDHSYNEQFF | TGTGCCAGCAGCCCCTCGGATCACTCCTACAATGAGCAGTTCTTC
TRBJ2-7 | TRBV5-8 | NA | TRBD2 | CASSPSGGLPYEQYF | TGTGCCAGCAGCCCGTCGGGGGGGCTACCCTACGAGCAGTACTTC
TRBJ1-4 | TRBV5-1 | NA | NA | CASSPGAGPPKKLFF | TGCGCCAGCAGCCCCGGGGCGGGACCTCCGAAAAAACTGTTTTTT
TRBJ1-1 | TRBV13 | NA | NA | CASSLEEMGTEAFF | TGTGCCAGCAGCTTAGAAGAGATGGGCACTGAAGCTTTCTTT
TRBJ2-7 | TRBV29-1 | NA | NA | CSVVGGNEQYF | TGCAGCGTTGTAGGTGGAAACGAGCAGTACTTC
TRBJ1-1 | TRBV6-1 | NA | NA | CASSALAGSEDTEAFF | TGTGCCAGCAGTGCCTTAGCGGGGTCCGAGGACACTGAAGCTTTCTTT
TRBJ2-7 | TRBV7-9 | once | NA | CASSLVLSSYEQYF | TGTGCCAGCAGCTTAGTCCTGAGCTCCTACGAGCAGTACTTC
TRBJ2-2 | TRBV27 | NA | NA | CASSLYSTNTGELFF | TGTGCCAGCAGTCTGTATAGTACGAACACCGGGGAGCTGTTTTTT
TRBJ2-1 | TRBV6-5 | NA | NA | CASTWGDPLNEQFF | TGTGCCAGCACCTGGGGGGACCCCCTAAATGAGCAGTTCTTC
TRBJ2-7 | TRBV6-6 | NA | NA | CASSAGGGYEQYF | TGTGCCAGCAGTGCCGGGGGCGGCTACGAGCAGTACTTC